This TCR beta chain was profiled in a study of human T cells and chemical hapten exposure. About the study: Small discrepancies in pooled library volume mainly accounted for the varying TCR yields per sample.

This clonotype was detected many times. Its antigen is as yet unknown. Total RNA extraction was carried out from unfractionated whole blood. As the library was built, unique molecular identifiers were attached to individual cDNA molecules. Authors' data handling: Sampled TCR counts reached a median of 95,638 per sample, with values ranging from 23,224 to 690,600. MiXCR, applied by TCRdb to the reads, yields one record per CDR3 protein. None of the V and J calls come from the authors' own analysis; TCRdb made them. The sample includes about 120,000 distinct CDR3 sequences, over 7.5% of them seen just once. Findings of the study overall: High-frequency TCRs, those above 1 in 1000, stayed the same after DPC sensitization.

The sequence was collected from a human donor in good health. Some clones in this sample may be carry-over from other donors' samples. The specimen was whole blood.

The CDR3 DNA follows: TGTGCCAGCAGTTTAGGAACTAGCGGGGACGAGCAGTACTTC. Protein product: CASSLGTSGDEQYF. The chain joins TRBV12-3 or TRBV12-4 to TRBJ2-7; 10 bases fit TRBD2. The CDR3 is 14 amino acids. The ends lost 1 base at V and 5 bases at J; junction bases unmatched: 2.